Following are 9 T cell receptor beta chains from one sample sequenced in a study of CD8 T cells in ankylosing spondylitis. TCRdb processed the 5' RACE reads anew with MiXCR; each CDR3 protein has one entry. The table shows 200,000 or so distinct CDR3 sequences, with 20% to 30% occurring only once. The sample consisted of blood, either unsorted or a sorted T cell fraction (not recorded which). The receptors originated from a male donor with ankylosing spondylitis or in good health (not recorded which).

This clonotype was observed at least ten times. This chain connects TRBV12-3 or TRBV12-4 to TRBJ2-1; D not resolved. This CDR3 region has 13 residues. Trimming left V 3 bases short and J 8 bases short, with 11 bases between. The CDR3 here is CASSLLSTDEQFF. CDR3 bases: TGTGCCAGCAGTTTGCTCAGTACGGATGAGCAGTTCTTC.

Many counts were recorded for this clonotype. The chain combines TRBV12-3 or TRBV12-4 with TRBJ2-1; no firm D call. There are 15 residues in the CDR3. V was clipped by 1 base and J by 3 bases, with 10 bases between them. The CDR3 region has the DNA TGTGCCAGCAGTTTAGGGCAGCCCGACTACAATGAGCAGTTCTTC. Translated, it gives CASSLGQPDYNEQFF.

This clonotype was seen more than once but under ten times. The chain couples TRBV12-3 or TRBV12-4 to TRBJ2-7; TRBD2 matches 13 bases. V lost 6 bases to trimming and J lost 2 bases; unmatched junction nucleotides: 4. The CDR3 consists of 15 residues. The CDR3 coding sequence is TGTGCCAGCAGGGGGGGACTAGCGGGAACCTACGAGCAGTACTTC. It yields the protein CASRGGLAGTYEQYF.

The genes are TRBV29-1 and TRBJ2-1; TRBD2 aligns across 10 bases. J was trimmed by 3 bases and V by 6 bases; bases with no gene match: 11. CDR3 length: 16 amino acids. From germline, CDR1 is SQVTM and CDR2 ANQGSEA. CDR3 bases: TGCAGCGTCGATTTACCGGCTAGCGGGAGCTACAATGAGCAGTTCTTC. Protein sequence: CSVDLPASGSYNEQFF.

This chain links TRBV7-6 with TRBJ2-7, with D possibly matching TRBD1 (5 bases). Germline V CDR1 and CDR2: SGHVS, FNYEAQ. The CDR3 contains 13 residues. V lost 5 bases, J lost 4 bases, and 12 bases lay in between. CDR3 residues: CASSPRQTYEQYF. For the CDR3, the DNA is TGTGCCAGCAGCCCCCGACAGACTTACGAGCAGTACTTC.

This clonotype has just one count. A much larger clone differs by one base, so this may be a read error. The chain carries TRBV20-1 and TRBJ2-3; 10 bases are a match to TRBD1. The CDR3 contains 12 residues. The germline gives CDR1 DFQATT, CDR2 SNEGSKA (reference sequence). The J segment lost 8 bases and the V segment lost 5 bases, leaving 4 bases of the junction unmatched. The CDR3 reads CSADRGPGTQYF. Here the CDR3 DNA reads TGCAGTGCTGACAGGGGGCCAGGTACGCAGTATTTT.

The V call is TRBV20-1, the J call TRBJ2-7, with TRBD2 as a possible D gene (6 bases). Germline loops: CDR1 DFQATT, CDR2 SNEGSKA (reference sequence). The CDR3 totals 15 residues. V was cut by 6 bases and J by 6 bases, with 24 bases left in between. CDR3 loop: CSALGVDYPPSEQYF. The CDR3 DNA reads TGCAGTGCCCTCGGGGTGGACTACCCCCCATCCGAGCAGTACTTC.

This clonotype has a count of ten or more. The V call is TRBV5-1, the J call TRBJ2-1, with 10 positions matching TRBD2. CDR3 length: 16 amino acids. CDR1 and CDR2 (germline): SGHRS, YFSETQ. Unmatched junction bases numbered 6, after V lost 4 bases and J lost 2 bases. DNA for the CDR3: TGCGCCAGCAGCCCTAAAGCGGGAGGGCCCTACAATGAGCAGTTCTTC. Translation gives CASSPKAGGPYNEQFF.

J is TRBJ2-1 and V is TRBV4-3; D is ambiguous. The CDR3 extends over 15 amino acids. V was shortened by 0 bases and J by 6 bases, with 12 bases between the two germline ends. Germline lookup yields CDR1 LGHNA and CDR2 YSLEER. CDR3 DNA sequence: TGCGCCAGCAGCCAAGATCTCGGCAGCTTCAATGAGCAGTTCTTC. Translating gives CASSQDLGSFNEQFF.